These 9 T cell receptor beta chains originate from one sample sequenced in a study of blood T cell repertoires in COVID-19. Generated by immunoSEQ multiplex PCR, the TCRdb table keeps only in-frame clones and is missing some. The sample includes 200,000 to 250,000 clones, 88% of them seen just once. The sequenced material came from peripheral blood. These receptors originate from a woman aged 30 to 39 with COVID-19, enrolled during active disease.

This chain links TRBV20-1 with TRBJ2-5; the match to TRBD1 covers 8 bases. The CDR3 contains 11 residues. The germline V gene encodes CDR1 DFQATT and CDR2 SNEGSKA (reference sequence). Trimming cost V 6 bases and J 7 bases; bases outside gene matches: 4. For the CDR3, the DNA is TGCAGTGCCAGGGGGCCGGGGACCCAGTACTTC. Its protein product is CSARGPGTQYF.

J is TRBJ1-5 and V is TRBV6-1; D not certain. The V and J ends lost 2 bases and 4 bases respectively, with 18 bases between them. The CDR3 consists of 17 residues. CDR1 is MNHNS and CDR2 is SASEGT in the germline V gene. CDR3 DNA: TGTGCCAGCAGTGAAACCCCGTCGACGGTGAGGAATCAGCCCCAGCATTTT. Translated, it gives CASSETPSTVRNQPQHF.

The chain links TRBV4-1 to TRBJ2-4; the D is unclear. Trimming took 2 bases from V and 0 from J, leaving 11 bases between them. The V gene's germline CDR1 is MGHRA and CDR2 YSYEKL. The CDR3 is made up of 16 amino acids. The CDR3 coding sequence is TGCGCCAGCAGCCAACCGGAACAGTTAGCCAAAAACATTCAGTACTTC. This codes for CASSQPEQLAKNIQYF.

The chain has TRBV6-2 or TRBV6-3 and TRBJ2-3, with 15 bases fitting TRBD2. V lost 2 bases to trimming and J lost 6 bases; unmatched junction nucleotides: 9. CDR3 length equals 18 residues. The germline V gene has CDR1 MNHEY and CDR2 SVGEGT. The CDR3 DNA reads as TGTGCCAGCAGTTACAGGGCTCCCGGGACTAGCGGGGGGGATACGCAGTATTTT. Amino acids: CASSYRAPGTSGGDTQYF.

This chain uses TRBV5-1 with TRBJ1-5; no clear D. This CDR3 has 14 residues. Germline loops: CDR1 SGHRS, CDR2 YFSETQ. Trimming stripped 0 bases from V and 4 bases from J, with 8 bases between. CDR3 in DNA: TGCGCCAGCAGCTTGGATGTGGAGAATCAGCCCCAGCATTTT. This codes for CASSLDVENQPQHF. Based on the CDR3 plus reference TRBV5-1 and TRBJ1-5, the full variable domain is KAGVTQTPRYLIKTRGQQVTLSCSPISGHRSVSWYQQTPGQGLQFLFEYFSETQRNKGNFPGRFSGRQFSNSRSEMNVSTLELGDSALYLCASSLDVENQPQHFGDGTRLSIL.

The gene calls are TRBV11-2 and TRBJ2-7, with TRBD1 identical over 8 bases. V lost 6 bases to trimming and J lost 12 bases; unmatched junction nucleotides: 13. This CDR3 is built from 13 residues. Germline-derived CDR1 and CDR2 are SGHAT and FQNNGV. The CDR3 loop reads CASRHATGASAYV. CDR3 bases: TGTGCCAGCAGGCATGCGACAGGGGCCTCCGCGTACGTC.

This chain links TRBV13 with TRBJ2-1; D possibly corresponds to TRBD2 (5 bases). The germline V and J ends were trimmed by 3 bases and 8 bases, with 11 bases remaining between them. The CDR3 extends over 13 amino acids. The V gene's germline CDR1 is PRHDT and CDR2 FYEKMQ (reference sequence). CDR3 loop: CASSLRDLHEQFF. The DNA for the CDR3 is TGTGCCAGCAGCTTGAGGGATCTGCATGAGCAGTTCTTC.

The chain joins TRBV4-3 to TRBJ2-3; 11 bases map to TRBD2. The CDR3 is 16 amino acids. From germline, CDR1 is LGHNA and CDR2 YSLEER. V gave up 5 bases and J gave up 2 bases; unmatched junction bases: 6. This chain's CDR3 is CASSYRTSGFTDTQYF. Written as DNA, the CDR3 is TGCGCCAGCAGCTACAGGACTAGCGGGTTCACAGATACGCAGTATTTT.

The gene calls are TRBV6-2 or TRBV6-3 and TRBJ2-3; 10 bases are a match to TRBD2. The CDR3 contains 15 residues. The V gene end was trimmed by 4 bases and the J gene end by 3 bases; junction bases not matched to a gene: 4. In germline, CDR1 is MNHEY, CDR2 SVGEGT. The CDR3 DNA reads TGTGCCAGCAGTTTATTAGCGGGAGGAACAGATACGCAGTATTTT. This gives the protein CASSLLAGGTDTQYF.